These 23 T cell receptor beta chains share one sample of origin, sequenced in a study of cytomegalovirus exposure and HLA in healthy donors. The PCR had 60 Vbeta and 13 Jbeta primers. Profiled with immunoSEQ multiplex PCR; TCRdb holds only in-frame clones, not every one. The sample consists of more than 150,000 clones, 75% to 90% of them appearing once. The sequenced sample was PBMCs. Receptor source: a man in his fifties or sixties in good health and CMV-seronegative.

Concerning this clone: One junction end disagrees with the germline gene, perhaps due to a read error. This chain links TRBV7-9 with TRBJ2-2; TRBD2 matches 7 bases. This CDR3 spans 16 amino acids. Germline V gene data show CDR1 as SEHNR and CDR2 as FQNEAQ (reference sequence). DNA of the CDR3: TGTTCCAGCAGCGAAATCTGGCTAGCGGCGAGCGGGGAGCTGTTTTTT. This sequence encodes CSSSEIWLAASGELFF. The entire variable domain, with the rest obtained from reference TRBV7-9 and TRBJ2-2, is as follows: DTGVSQNPRHKITKRGQNVTFRCDPISEHNRLYWYRQTLGQGPEFLTYFQNEAQLEKSRLLSDRFSAERPKGSFSTLEIQRTEQGDSAMYLCSSSEIWLAASGELFFGEGSRLTVL.

The genes are TRBV28 and TRBJ2-1; TRBD2 agrees at 8 bases. J gave up 7 bases and V 2 bases, and 16 bases lay outside the gene matches. CDR1 is MDHEN and CDR2 is SYDVKM in the germline V gene. CDR3 size: 18 residues. Here the CDR3 reads CASSLGRVETGGMNEQFF. The DNA of the CDR3 is TGTGCCAGCAGTTTAGGCAGGGTGGAGACGGGGGGGATGAATGAGCAGTTCTTC.

V usage is TRBV19 and J usage is TRBJ2-1, with 7 bases fitting TRBD2. J gave up 4 bases and V 5 bases, and 5 bases lay outside the gene matches. Germline lookup yields CDR1 LNHDA and CDR2 SQIVND (reference sequence). CDR3 length equals 14 residues. CDR3 DNA sequence: TGTGCCAGTAGTTCGCGGGGGACGTACAATGAGCAGTTCTTC. It specifies CASSSRGTYNEQFF.

The chain links TRBV2 to TRBJ2-7; D gene uncertain. CDR1 SNHLY and CDR2 FYNNEI come from the germline V gene. Trimming took 8 bases from V and 7 from J, leaving 9 bases between them. CDR3 length: 10 residues. The chain's CDR3 is CASQVREQYF. In DNA, the CDR3 is TGTGCCAGCCAAGTGCGGGAGCAGTACTTC.

This sequence joins TRBV5-1 and TRBJ1-3; possible D gene TRBD1, 6 bases. V was trimmed by 4 bases and J by 0 bases, leaving 14 bases between them. The CDR3 consists of 16 residues. The V gene's germline CDR1 is SGHRS and CDR2 YFSETQ. The CDR3 DNA reads as TGCGCCAGCAGCAGACTGACAGGAGGCTCTGGAAACACCATATATTTT. The encoded protein is CASSRLTGGSGNTIYF.

The V and J genes are TRBV7-9 and TRBJ2-1, with a tentative D call TRBD1 (6 bases). Germline V gene sequence: CDR1 SEHNR, CDR2 FQNEAQ (reference sequence). Trimming took 6 bases from V and 2 from J, leaving 11 bases between them. The CDR3 totals 14 residues. This CDR3 is CASRGGTTYNEQFF. The CDR3 DNA sequence: TGTGCCAGCAGAGGGGGAACGACCTACAATGAGCAGTTCTTC.

This chain connects TRBV18 to TRBJ1-4, with D possibly being TRBD1 (6 bases). Germline assignment: CDR1 KGHSH and CDR2 LQKENI. The CDR3 has 15 amino acids. V was pared by 3 bases and J by 3 bases, with 11 bases between. CDR3 nucleotide sequence: TGTGCCAGCTCACCGGGCGGGGGCGCTAATGAAAAACTGTTTTTT. Amino acid sequence: CASSPGGGANEKLFF.

The chain combines TRBV6-5 with TRBJ2-7; 9 bases map to TRBD2. The CDR3 length is 15 residues. Germline lookup yields CDR1 MNHEY and CDR2 SVGAGI. Trimming at V came to 6 bases and at J to 3 bases, leaving 9 bases not matched to a gene. The CDR3 sequence: CASRRGRGGLYEQYF. CDR3 nucleotide sequence: TGTGCCAGCAGAAGAGGGCGGGGGGGCCTCTACGAGCAGTACTTC.

The chain carries TRBV2 and TRBJ2-1; TRBD1 matches 8 bases. This CDR3 is built from 11 residues. With 7 bases clipped from V and 16 bases from J, the junction kept 9 bases outside the gene matches. Per the germline V gene, CDR1 is SNHLY and CDR2 is FYNNEI. CDR3 amino acids: CASIRSGGFFF. CDR3 in DNA: TGTGCCAGCATCCGTTCAGGGGGCTTCTTCTTC.

This chain uses TRBV7-6 with TRBJ1-4, with D perhaps matching TRBD1 (5 bases). V lost 6 bases, J lost 8 bases, and 16 bases lay in between. This CDR3 spans 14 amino acids. Germline values: CDR1 SGHVS, CDR2 FNYEAQ. The CDR3 is CASSRGGGGEKLFF. In DNA, the CDR3 is TGTGCCAGCAGTCGCGGGGGGGGAGGAGAAAAACTGTTTTTT.

V usage is TRBV11-2 and J usage is TRBJ2-3; 7 positions agree with TRBD1. The CDR3 is made up of 16 amino acids. The V gene's germline CDR1 is SGHAT and CDR2 FQNNGV. V lost 4 bases, J lost 2 bases, and 9 bases stayed unmatched. CDR3 coding DNA: TGTGCCAGCAGCTCCCCTCGGACAGGTTCCACAGATACGCAGTATTTT. Its protein is CASSSPRTGSTDTQYF.

This clone was seen once. J is TRBJ2-1 and V is TRBV11-2, with 10 bases aligning to TRBD1. The ends lost 5 bases at V and 4 bases at J; junction bases unmatched: 8. This CDR3 has 16 residues. Germline V CDR1 and CDR2: SGHAT, FQNNGV. CDR3 residues: CASSLRQGALYNEQFF. DNA of the CDR3: TGTGCCAGCAGCCTCAGACAGGGGGCGTTGTACAATGAGCAGTTCTTC.

The J gene is TRBJ1-6, the V gene TRBV2, with TRBD1 matching over 7 bases. Germline values: CDR1 SNHLY, CDR2 FYNNEI. This CDR3 region has 16 residues. After removal of 7 bases from V and 7 bases from J, the junction contained 13 bases not matched to a gene. The CDR3 here is CASTSEGADLNSPLHF. CDR3 nucleotide sequence: TGTGCCAGCACCAGTGAGGGGGCGGATTTGAATTCACCCCTCCACTTT. The whole variable domain, remainder taken from reference TRBV2 and TRBJ1-6, is EPEVTQTPSHQVTQMGQEVILRCVPISNHLYFYWYRQILGQKVEFLVSFYNNEISEKSEIFDDQFSVERPDGSNFTLKIRSTKLEDSAMYFCASTSEGADLNSPLHFGNGTRLTVT.

This chain links TRBV4-3 with TRBJ2-7; weak D call: TRBD2 (6 bases). CDR3 length: 15 amino acids. Per the germline V gene, CDR1 is LGHNA and CDR2 is YSLEER. V gave up 2 bases and J gave up 2 bases, with 13 bases separating them. The CDR3 coding sequence is TGCGCCAGCAGCCAAATCGCGGGACCCCCCTACGAGCAGTACTTC. It codes for CASSQIAGPPYEQYF.

The J gene is TRBJ1-5, the V gene TRBV6-5, with 7 bases that match TRBD1. V dropped 0 bases and J dropped 6; count of bases not matched to a gene: 2. The length of the CDR3 is 14 residues. Germline values: CDR1 MNHEY, CDR2 SVGAGI. The CDR3, as DNA: TGTGCCAGCAGTTACTCGAAGGGGGCTCAGCCCCAGCATTTT. It is translated as CASSYSKGAQPQHF.

V is TRBV7-2 and J is TRBJ2-5; 10 bases line up with TRBD1. Per the germline V gene, CDR1 is SGHTA and CDR2 is FQGNSA. This CDR3 contains 13 residues. V shed 1 base, J shed 10 bases, and the junction held 3 bases outside the gene matches. The CDR3: CASSLGRDRGQYF. DNA of the CDR3: TGTGCCAGCAGCTTAGGTCGGGACAGGGGCCAGTACTTC.

This clone turned up a few times. The genes are TRBV19 and TRBJ1-5; 10 bases line up with TRBD1. CDR1 and CDR2 from the germline V gene are LNHDA and SQIVND (reference sequence). J gave up 7 bases and V 10 bases, and 4 bases lay outside the gene matches. The CDR3 is 12 residues long. The CDR3 region is CATGQGGQPQHF. CDR3 nucleotides: TGTGCCACCGGACAGGGGGGACAGCCCCAGCATTTT.

The chain recombines TRBV4-3 with TRBJ2-5; 12 positions match TRBD2. The germline CDR1 and CDR2 sequences are LGHNA and YSLEER. This CDR3 comprises 15 residues. J gave up 8 bases and V 4 bases, and 8 bases lay outside the gene matches. As DNA, the CDR3 is TGCGCCAGCAGCCCCAGCGAGACTAGCGGGGGAACCCAGTACTTC. Amino acid sequence: CASSPSETSGGTQYF.

The chain combines TRBV10-3 with TRBJ2-1, with 7 positions matching TRBD2. The CDR3 is 15 residues long. From germline, CDR1 is ENHRY and CDR2 SYGVKD. V lost 11 bases and J lost 1; bases outside the gene matches: 11. The CDR3, as DNA: TGTGCCGCCTCACCGACTAGCCCTTCCTACAATGAGCAGTTCTTC. Residues: CAASPTSPSYNEQFF.

The V and J genes are TRBV19 and TRBJ2-3, with TRBD2 identical over 9 bases. V lost 7 bases to trimming and J lost 5 bases; unmatched junction nucleotides: 4. Germline lookup yields CDR1 LNHDA and CDR2 SQIVND (reference sequence). The CDR3 sequence is 13 residues long. This chain's CDR3 is CASTPSGVDTQYF. The CDR3 DNA follows: TGTGCCAGTACCCCTAGCGGGGTAGATACGCAGTATTTT.

This clone was seen a single time. The V and J genes are TRBV28 and TRBJ2-7; D is unclear. Trimming removed 7 bases from V and 3 bases from J, with 7 bases in between. Germline CDR1 reads MDHEN; CDR2 reads SYDVKM. This CDR3 region has 11 residues. The CDR3 coding sequence is TGTGCCAGCATCGGAGACTACGAGCAGTACTTC. This translates into CASIGDYEQYF.

This rearrangement joins TRBV10-3 to TRBJ2-3; the D gene is possibly TRBD1 (6 bases). In germline, CDR1 is ENHRY, CDR2 SYGVKD. CDR3 length: 16 residues. V was pared by 10 bases and J by 0 bases, with 20 bases between. The CDR3 DNA reads TGTGCCACCTCCAGGCAGGGGTTTTCTAGCACAGATACGCAGTATTTT. Its protein is CATSRQGFSSTDTQYF.

The V gene is TRBV2, the J gene TRBJ1-1, with a tentative D call TRBD1 (5 bases). CDR3 length: 14 amino acids. The germline CDR1 and CDR2 sequences are SNHLY and FYNNEI. The V gene lost 4 bases and the J gene lost 5 bases, with 14 bases spanning the gap. The CDR3 coding sequence is TGTGCCAGCAGTGTTCGACAGTCTAAGACTGAAGCTTTCTTT. Its protein is CASSVRQSKTEAFF. The variable domain in full, completed from reference TRBV2 and TRBJ1-1, reads EPEVTQTPSHQVTQMGQEVILRCVPISNHLYFYWYRQILGQKVEFLVSFYNNEISEKSEIFDDQFSVERPDGSNFTLKIRSTKLEDSAMYFCASSVRQSKTEAFFGQGTRLTVV.